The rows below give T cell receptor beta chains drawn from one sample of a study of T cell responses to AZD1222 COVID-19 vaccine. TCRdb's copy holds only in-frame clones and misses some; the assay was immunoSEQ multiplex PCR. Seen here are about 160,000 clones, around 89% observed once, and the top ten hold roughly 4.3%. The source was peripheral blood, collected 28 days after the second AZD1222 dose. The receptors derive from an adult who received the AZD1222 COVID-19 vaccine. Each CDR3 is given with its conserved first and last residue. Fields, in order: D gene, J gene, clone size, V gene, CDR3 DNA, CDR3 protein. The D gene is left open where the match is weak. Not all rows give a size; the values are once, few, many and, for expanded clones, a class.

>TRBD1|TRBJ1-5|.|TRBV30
TGTGCCTGGAGTGGACAGGGGGGTCAGCCCCAGCATTTT
CAWSGQGGQPQHF
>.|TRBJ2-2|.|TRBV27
TGTGCCAGCAGTTTAAGCAGGACTACCGGGGAGCTGTTTTTT
CASSLSRTTGELFF
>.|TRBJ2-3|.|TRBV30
TGTGCCTGGATAGCCGCCGGGGATACGCAGTATTTT
CAWIAAGDTQYF
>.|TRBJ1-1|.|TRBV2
TGTGCCAGCATCTCAGTAGGAGGGCTGAACACTGAAGCTTTCTTT
CASISVGGLNTEAFF
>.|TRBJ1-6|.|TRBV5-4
TGTGCCAGCAGCCCGAAGCAGGGTAGCAATTCACCCCTCCACTTT
CASSPKQGSNSPLHF
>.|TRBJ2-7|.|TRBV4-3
TGCGCCAGCAGCCAAGACATCTCCTACGAGCAGTACTTC
CASSQDISYEQYF
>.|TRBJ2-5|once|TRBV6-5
TGTGCCAGCAGAGGGGTCTCCTCCCGGGAGACCCAGTACTTC
CASRGVSSRETQYF
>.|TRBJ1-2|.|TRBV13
TGTGCCAGCAGCACCACAGGTTATGGCTACACCTTC
CASSTTGYGYTF
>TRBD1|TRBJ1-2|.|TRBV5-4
TGTGCCAGCAGCTTGGATGACAGGGTCGGTGGCTACACCTTC
CASSLDDRVGGYTF
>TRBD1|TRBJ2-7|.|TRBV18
TGTGCCAGCTCATCAGGGACAGGGGCATCCTACGAGCAGTACTTC
CASSSGTGASYEQYF
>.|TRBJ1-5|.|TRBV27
TGTGCCAGCAGCGCCAGGGTAGGACAGCCCCAGCATTTT
CASSARVGQPQHF
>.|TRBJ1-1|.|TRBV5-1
TGCGCCAGCAGCTTGGACAGGGTAGATATAGGCACTGAAGCTTTCTTT
CASSLDRVDIGTEAFF
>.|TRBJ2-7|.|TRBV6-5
TGTGCCTCTAGGGGGGTGTCCTACGAGCAGTACTTC
CASRGVSYEQYF
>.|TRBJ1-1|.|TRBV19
TGTGCCAGTACCACCCCAGGTCGGCGGAGTGGCACTGAAGCTTTCTTT
CASTTPGRRSGTEAFF
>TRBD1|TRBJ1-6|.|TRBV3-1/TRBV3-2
TGTGCCAGCAGCCAACAAAAAGGGACAGGGTATAATTCACCCCTCCACTTT
CASSQQKGTGYNSPLHF
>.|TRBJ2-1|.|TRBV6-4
TGTGCCAGCAGTATACAGCCTAATGTGGGTGAGCAGTTCTTC
CASSIQPNVGEQFF
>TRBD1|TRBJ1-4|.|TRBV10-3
TGTGCCATCAGTGAGACAGGGGTGGATGAAAAACTGTTTTTT
CAISETGVDEKLFF
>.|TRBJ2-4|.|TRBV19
TGTGCCAGTAGTATGTTGCTAGGGACCAAAAACATTCAGTACTTC
CASSMLLGTKNIQYF
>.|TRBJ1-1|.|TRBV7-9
TGTGCCAGCAGCTTAGAAGAAGTACCGGGGAACACTGAAGCTTTCTTT
CASSLEEVPGNTEAFF
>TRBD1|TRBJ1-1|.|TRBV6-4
TGTGCCAGCCTCCTTGAGCGGGACAGGGGGTCGGACACTGAAGCTTTCTTT
CASLLERDRGSDTEAFF
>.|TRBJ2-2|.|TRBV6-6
TGTGCCAGCAGTCCGCGGGGGCGGGACACCGGGGAGCTGTTTTTT
CASSPRGRDTGELFF
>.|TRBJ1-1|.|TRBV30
TGTGCCTGGGGGAAGAACACTGAAGCTTTCTTT
CAWGKNTEAFF
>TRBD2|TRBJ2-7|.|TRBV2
TGTGCCAGCAGCCGCGGGGGGTTTCGCGAGCAGTACTTC
CASSRGGFREQYF
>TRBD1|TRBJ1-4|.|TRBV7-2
TGTGCCAGCAGCTCAGGGGGAACGGGTGAAAAACTGTTTTTT
CASSSGGTGEKLFF
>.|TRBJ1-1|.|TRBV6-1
TGTGCCAGCAGTGAAGCAACCGGGGGCACTGAAGCTTTCTTT
CASSEATGGTEAFF
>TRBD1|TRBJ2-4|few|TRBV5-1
TGCGCCAGCAGTTTGGGGACAGTAGAAGCAAACATTCAGTACTTC
CASSLGTVEANIQYF
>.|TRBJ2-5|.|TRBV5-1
TGCGCCAGCAGCTCAGACTGGCAAGAGACCCAGTACTTC
CASSSDWQETQYF
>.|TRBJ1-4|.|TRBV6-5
TGTGCCAGCAGCCCCACGCTCACGGCCCGGGGAAAACTGTTTTTT
CASSPTLTARGKLFF
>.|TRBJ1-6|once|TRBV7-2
TGTGCCAGCAGCCAAAAGGTGGGAAATAATTCACCCCTCCACTTT
CASSQKVGNNSPLHF
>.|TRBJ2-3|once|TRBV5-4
TGTGCCAGCAGCTCACCTACGAGTTCGCCAGATACGCAGTATTTT
CASSSPTSSPDTQYF
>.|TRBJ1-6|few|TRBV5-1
TGCGCCAGCAGCTTGGGCGGGGGTTTCGGTAATTCACCCCTCCACTTT
CASSLGGGFGNSPLHF
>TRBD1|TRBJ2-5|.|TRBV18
TGTGCCAGCTCACCTCGGACAGGGCGGGTGGAGACCCAGTACTTC
CASSPRTGRVETQYF
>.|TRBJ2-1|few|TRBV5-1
TGCGCCAGCAGCTATCGGACAGCGAGTGCCTACAATGAGCAGTTCTTC
CASSYRTASAYNEQFF